This TCR beta chain was captured by sequencing in a study of T cells in Graves' hyperthyroidism and ophthalmopathy. Germline V gene sequence: CDR1 SGHTA, CDR2 FQGNSA. V lost 5 bases and J lost 5, with 15 bases in between. The CDR3 spans 14 residues. The CDR3 regions of TCR beta were amplified from RNA transcripts. RT-PCR in the first round (using the HTBI primer set) targeted the TCR CDR3. TCRdb redid the calling of the multiplex PCR reads with MiXCR, one entry per CDR3 protein. In the table there are roughly 500,000 distinct CDR3 sequences, roughly 50% of which are singletons. In making diagnoses, clinical symptoms, serum thyroxine and TRAb, thyroid ultrasound and orbital computed tomography were all used. Only one count was recorded for this clonotype. What it recognizes is unknown. Study-wide points: Before onset, ophthalmopathy was predicted by the model a median roughly six months earlier. The majority of expanded thyroid clonotypes above 0.001 also appeared in blood.

The TCR sequence derives from an adult woman with Graves' disease, either hyperthyroidism or ophthalmopathy (not recorded which). The chain employs TRBV7-2 and TRBJ2-5; D remains ambiguous. Sequenced: peripheral blood or thyroid tissue (not recorded which). CDR3 amino acids: CASSQDFAWETQYF. The CDR3 coding sequence is TGTGCCAGCAGCCAAGACTTCGCGTGGGAGACCCAGTACTTC.